A selection of T cell receptor beta chains follows, all from one sample in a study of human T cells and chemical hapten exposure. TCRdb independently ran MiXCR on the RACE reads; one entry per CDR3 protein. The table shows under 95,000 distinct CDR3 sequences, with about 8% occurring only once. This specimen consisted of whole blood, obtained in connection with sensitization to the hapten diphenylcyclopropenone (DPC). All receptors derive from a man aged 40-50 years with alopecia areata. Some clones in this sample may be carry-over from other donors' samples. The CDR3 runs from the conserved cysteine through the conserved F or W. D genes are given only for firm matches. Size values are once, few and many counts, or a class for expanded clones, and some rows have none.

-,TRBJ1-2,few,TRBV19,TGTGCCAGTTTACCTAGGACCCCGGGAGACTATGGCTACACCTTC,CASLPRTPGDYGYTF
-,TRBJ1-1,-,TRBV27,TGTGCCAGCAGTCCCCGAACCGCCCGGGGGACTGAAGCTTTCTTT,CASSPRTARGTEAFF
-,TRBJ2-5,few,TRBV6-5,TGTGCCAGCAGTATGATGGCGGGCACCCAAGAGACCCAGTACTTC,CASSMMAGTQETQYF
-,TRBJ2-1,few,TRBV5-4,TGTGCCAGCAGCTTGTACGGCGGGACCGTCGGTGAGCAGTTCTTC,CASSLYGGTVGEQFF
TRBD1,TRBJ1-5,many,TRBV7-9,TGTGCCAGCAGCTTCGACAGGGGACCCCTTAGCAATCAGCCCCAGCATTTT,CASSFDRGPLSNQPQHF
-,TRBJ1-5,few,TRBV2,TGTGACAGCAGTGTTGGTGACAGGCCCAATCAGCCCCAGCATTTT,CDSSVGDRPNQPQHF
-,TRBJ2-2,-,TRBV6-2/TRBV6-3,TGTGCCAGCAGTCCGACTAGTCTCGGGGAGCTGTTTTTT,CASSPTSLGELFF
-,TRBJ2-3,few,TRBV6-2/TRBV6-3,TGTGCCAGCCGTCAGAGAGACACAGATACGCAGTATTTT,CASRQRDTDTQYF
-,TRBJ1-4,-,TRBV14,TGTGCCAGCAGCCAAGTGCGGGAGTTTGGGGAAAAACTGTTTTTT,CASSQVREFGEKLFF
-,TRBJ2-3,many,TRBV5-1,TGCGCCAGCAGCTCGACGACAGGTGGCTTGACAGATACGCAGTATTTT,CASSSTTGGLTDTQYF
-,TRBJ1-1,-,TRBV5-1,TGCGCCAGCAGTCACGGACAGCCATCGGTCGGTGAAGCTTTCTTT,CASSHGQPSVGEAFF
TRBD2,TRBJ2-3,-,TRBV7-8,TGTGCCAGCAGCTTAGAGGGCGGGAGGTTGGATACGCAGTATTTT,CASSLEGGRLDTQYF
-,TRBJ2-2,many,TRBV10-3,TGTGCCATCAGTGGGGGAGACCCTACCGGGGAGCTGTTTTTT,CAISGGDPTGELFF
-,TRBJ1-1,-,TRBV4-3,TGCGCCAGCAGCCAAGTAATTCGGACTGGAGCTTTCTTT,CASSQVIRTGAFF
-,TRBJ1-6,many,TRBV20-1,TGCAGTGCTAGAAGCTGGGAGGACTCCTATAATTCACCCCTCCACTTT,CSARSWEDSYNSPLHF
-,TRBJ2-3,many,TRBV13,TGTGCCAGCAGCTTCGGGGATACGCAGTATTTT,CASSFGDTQYF
-,TRBJ2-1,-,TRBV18,TGTGCCAGCTCACCGGAGATTTTAAGTGGTAATGAGCAGTTCTTC,CASSPEILSGNEQFF
TRBD1,TRBJ2-5,many,TRBV5-1,TGCGCCAGCAGCTCGGGACAGGGGGGTCTGGAGACCCAGTACTTC,CASSSGQGGLETQYF
-,TRBJ2-1,many,TRBV29-1,TGCAGCGTGCGCAAGGGGACCTACAATGAGCAGTTCTTC,CSVRKGTYNEQFF
TRBD2,TRBJ2-5,-,TRBV6-2/TRBV6-3,TGTGCCAGCAGTTATACAAGACTAGCGGGAGAAGAGACCCAGTACTTC,CASSYTRLAGEETQYF
TRBD1,TRBJ1-4,-,TRBV4-3,TGCGCCAGCAGCCCGCAGGGGGCTAATGAAAAACTGTTTTTT,CASSPQGANEKLFF
TRBD1,TRBJ1-2,many,TRBV2,TGTGCCAGCAGTGTTAGGGACAGCTCCCATGGCTACACCTTC,CASSVRDSSHGYTF
TRBD1,TRBJ1-1,-,TRBV12-3/TRBV12-4,TGTGCCAGCAGTTCGCATATAGGACAGGGTATGACTGAAGCTTTCTTT,CASSSHIGQGMTEAFF
TRBD1,TRBJ1-5,many,TRBV2,TGTGCCAGCAGCGGGACAGTTGTGCAGCCCCAGCATTTT,CASSGTVVQPQHF
-,TRBJ1-1,few,TRBV6-1,TGTGCCAGCAGTGCGAGGGGAGAAGACACTGAAGCTTTCTTT,CASSARGEDTEAFF
-,TRBJ1-1,many,TRBV6-1,TGTGCCAGCAGTGAAACTAATGTAGCAGCTTTCTTT,CASSETNVAAFF
-,TRBJ2-3,many,TRBV7-8,TGTGCCAGCAGCTTAGACGAAAACACAGATACGCAGTATTTT,CASSLDENTDTQYF
-,TRBJ1-6,-,TRBV21-1,TGTGCCACCCCGGATGGAGGGCCGAATTCACCCCTCCACTTT,CATPDGGPNSPLHF
-,TRBJ2-1,many,TRBV6-5,TGTGCCAGCAGTTACTTGGGGGCGGATGAGCAGTTCTTC,CASSYLGADEQFF
TRBD1,TRBJ2-2,few,TRBV6-5,TGTGCCAGCAGTTACTGGGACAGCTTCACCGGGGAGCTGTTTTTT,CASSYWDSFTGELFF
TRBD2,TRBJ2-3,few,TRBV5-1,TGCGCCAGCAGCGGGACTAGCGGGAACGTTCGGGATACGCAGTATTTT,CASSGTSGNVRDTQYF
-,TRBJ2-1,-,TRBV4-3,TGCGCCAGCAGCCAAGGCTTCACAGGGAGCTCCTACAATGAGCAGTTCTTC,CASSQGFTGSSYNEQFF
TRBD2,TRBJ2-5,-,TRBV7-2,TGTGCCAGCAGCTTAGTTGGGGGGGGGAAGACCCAGTACTTC,CASSLVGGGKTQYF
-,TRBJ1-1,-,TRBV4-3,TGCGCCAGCAGCCAAGATCCGGCAGGGTCGGGCACTGAAGCTTTCTTT,CASSQDPAGSGTEAFF
-,TRBJ2-3,many,TRBV7-8,TGTGCCAGCAGCTTAAGTCATTCGGGGGAAGGTGGCACAGATACGCAGTATTTT,CASSLSHSGEGGTDTQYF
TRBD2,TRBJ2-3,many,TRBV20-1,TGCAGTGCTAGCCCCCTTGCTAGCGGGAGTACAGATACGCAGTATTTT,CSASPLASGSTDTQYF
TRBD2,TRBJ2-1,many,TRBV11-3,TGTGCCAGCAGCTTAAGGCTAGCGGGTTACAATGAGCAGTTCTTC,CASSLRLAGYNEQFF
-,TRBJ2-6,-,TRBV10-3,TGTGCCATCCCATCCCCCCTCGCGGGGGCCAACGTCCTGACTTTC,CAIPSPLAGANVLTF
TRBD2,TRBJ2-3,-,TRBV10-3,TGTGCCATCAGGGACGCATTAGCGGGAGGGCCTAGCACAGATACGCAGTATTTT,CAIRDALAGGPSTDTQYF
TRBD2,TRBJ2-3,few,TRBV7-2,TGTGCCAGCAGCTTAGTGGCGGGAGGGTCAGATACGCAGTATTTT,CASSLVAGGSDTQYF
-,TRBJ2-5,-,TRBV5-1,TGCGCCAGCAGCTTTGACGGACTCAACCAAGAGACCCAGTACTTC,CASSFDGLNQETQYF
-,TRBJ1-1,-,TRBV24-1,TGTGCCACCAGAGGAAAAGGGGCTCAGAACACTGAAGCTTTCTTT,CATRGKGAQNTEAFF
-,TRBJ2-3,-,TRBV24-1,TGTGCCACCAGTGATTTGGGGGACGGGGGTGCAGATACGCAGTATTTT,CATSDLGDGGADTQYF
TRBD1,TRBJ1-1,-,TRBV5-6,TGTGCCAGCAGCTTGTATAACAGGGGGCTGTACACTGAAGCTTTCTTT,CASSLYNRGLYTEAFF
TRBD1,TRBJ2-6,-,TRBV18,TGTGCCAGCTCACCATGGACAGGGGAAAGCTCTGGGGCCAACGTCCTGACTTTC,CASSPWTGESSGANVLTF
-,TRBJ2-7,-,TRBV12-3/TRBV12-4,TGTGCCAGCAGTTCCTCCGGGAGAGGGGGGAATCCCTACGAGCAGTACTTC,CASSSSGRGGNPYEQYF